The 9 T cell receptor beta chains listed next were all sequenced from one sample in a study of CD8 T cells in Susac syndrome. Roughly 0.45 to 1 ug RNA was reverse transcribed with random hexamers. TCRdb reprocessed the immunoSEQ multiplex PCR reads with MiXCR, giving one entry per CDR3 protein. Found here are around 150,000 distinct CDR3 sequences, about 94% of them singletons; the top ten hold 0.12% to 0.15%. The sequenced sample was CD4+ T cells from PBMCs. The receptors here all came from a human donor in good health.

This chain uses TRBV2 with TRBJ2-2; D uncertain. This CDR3 is built from 13 residues. V was clipped by 4 bases and J by 6 bases, with 9 bases between them. CDR1 is SNHLY, CDR2 FYNNEI, per germline. The CDR3, as DNA: TGTGCCAGCAGTGGGGCCATACCCGGGGAGCTGTTTTTT. Protein sequence: CASSGAIPGELFF.

The chain has TRBV7-9 and TRBJ1-4; D gene ambiguous. The CDR3 spans 12 residues. In germline, CDR1 is SEHNR, CDR2 FQNEAQ (reference sequence). The V end was cut by 5 bases, the J end by 5 bases, with 6 bases between. The CDR3 DNA follows: TGTGCCAGCAGCGGGGTGAATGAAAAACTGTTTTTT. It yields the protein CASSGVNEKLFF.

This clonotype was seen only a few times. This chain links TRBV5-1 with TRBJ2-1; D gene ambiguous. Germline V gene data show CDR1 as SGHRS and CDR2 as YFSETQ. Trimming pared 1 base from V and 0 bases from J, leaving 5 bases between. The CDR3 loop spans 14 amino acids. The CDR3 DNA reads TGCGCCAGCAGCTTGCAGAGCTCCTACAATGAGCAGTTCTTC. Protein: CASSLQSSYNEQFF.

This chain connects TRBV6-2 or TRBV6-3 to TRBJ2-5; 9 positions agree with TRBD2. V trimming: 2 bases; J trimming: 7 bases; junction bases outside the gene matches: 5. There are 14 residues in the CDR3. From germline, CDR1 is MNHEY and CDR2 SVGEGT. The CDR3 DNA reads TGTGCCAGCAGTTACGCGGGGGGGCCCGGGACCCAGTACTTC. Translation gives CASSYAGGPGTQYF.

V is TRBV3-1 and J is TRBJ1-2; D call uncertain. The germline CDR1 and CDR2 sequences are LGHDT and YNNKEL (reference sequence). V shed 4 bases and J shed 3 bases, with 9 bases lying between them. The CDR3 length is 13 residues. CDR3 bases: TGTGCCAGCAGCCTGAAGACGGACTATGGCTACACCTTC. Its protein product is CASSLKTDYGYTF. The full variable domain, with the rest looked up from reference TRBV3-1 and TRBJ1-2, is DTAVSQTPKYLVTQMGNDKSIKCEQNLGHDTMYWYKQDSKKFLKIMFSYNNKELIINETVPNRFSPKSPDKAHLNLHINSLELGDSAVYFCASSLKTDYGYTFGSGTRLTVV.

V is TRBV7-2 and J is TRBJ1-2; 9 bases match TRBD1. V shed 5 bases and J 4 bases; nucleotides not matched to a gene: 5. The CDR3 extends over 14 amino acids. Germline V gene lookup returns CDR1 SGHTA and CDR2 FQGNSA. The CDR3 spells CASSPRTGAYGYTF. For the CDR3, the DNA is TGTGCCAGCAGCCCTAGGACAGGGGCCTATGGCTACACCTTC.

This rearrangement joins TRBV29-1 to TRBJ1-1; D gene uncertain. The CDR3 is made up of 12 amino acids. Trimming cost V 4 bases and J 1 base, with 7 bases left between them. The germline V gene encodes CDR1 SQVTM and CDR2 ANQGSEA. The CDR3 nucleotides are TGCAGCGTTGCCAGGCAGAACACTGAAGCTTTCTTT. This codes for CSVARQNTEAFF.

This chain links TRBV5-6 with TRBJ1-2, with no clear D. CDR3 length equals 15 residues. Trimming took 0 bases from V and 4 from J, leaving 13 bases between them. CDR1 SGHDT and CDR2 YYEEEE come from the germline V gene. The CDR3 nucleotides are TGTGCCAGCAGCTTGGATATGGGGATAACCTATGGCTACACCTTC. Amino acid sequence: CASSLDMGITYGYTF.

The chain carries TRBV12-3 or TRBV12-4 and TRBJ1-2; weak D call: TRBD1 (5 bases). Trimming cost V 3 bases and J 6 bases, with 11 bases left between them. The CDR3 consists of 13 residues. The CDR3 coding sequence is TGTGCCAGCAGTTTCGGGGGGAAAAATGGCTACACCTTC. It translates to CASSFGGKNGYTF.